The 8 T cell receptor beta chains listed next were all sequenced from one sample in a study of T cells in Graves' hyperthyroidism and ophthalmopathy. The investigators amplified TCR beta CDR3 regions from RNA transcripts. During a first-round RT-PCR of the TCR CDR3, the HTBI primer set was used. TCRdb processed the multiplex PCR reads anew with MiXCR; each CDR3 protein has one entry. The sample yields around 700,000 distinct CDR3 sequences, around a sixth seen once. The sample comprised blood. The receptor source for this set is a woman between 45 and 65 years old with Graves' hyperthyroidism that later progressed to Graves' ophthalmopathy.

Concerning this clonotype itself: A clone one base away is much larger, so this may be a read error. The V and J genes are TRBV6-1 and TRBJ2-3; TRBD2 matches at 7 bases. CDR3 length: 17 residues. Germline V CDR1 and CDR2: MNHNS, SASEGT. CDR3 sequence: CASSPWVGTTSTDRQYF. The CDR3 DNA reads TGTGCCAGCAGCCCCTGGGTCGGGACGACTAGCACAGATAGGCAGTATTTT.

CDR3 DNA: TGTGCCAGCAGCCTATCTGCGTCTCAGCCCCAGCATTTT. Translated, it gives CASSLSASQPQHF. This rearrangement joins TRBV5-6 to TRBJ1-5; D not resolved. Germline lookup yields CDR1 SGHDT and CDR2 YYEEEE. This CDR3 region has 13 residues. Trimming cost V 4 bases and J 6 bases, with 11 bases left between them.

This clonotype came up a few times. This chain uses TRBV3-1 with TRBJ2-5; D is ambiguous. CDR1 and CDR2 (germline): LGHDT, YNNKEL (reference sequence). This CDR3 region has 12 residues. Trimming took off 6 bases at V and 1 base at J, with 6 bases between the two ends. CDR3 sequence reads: CASSEAQETQYF. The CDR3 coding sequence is TGTGCCAGCAGTGAAGCCCAAGAGACCCAGTACTTC.

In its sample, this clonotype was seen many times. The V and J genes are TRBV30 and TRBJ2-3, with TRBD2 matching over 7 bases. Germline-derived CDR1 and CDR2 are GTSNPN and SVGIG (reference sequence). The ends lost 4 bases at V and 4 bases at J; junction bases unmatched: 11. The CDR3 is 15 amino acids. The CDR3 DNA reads TGTGCCTGGAATTGGGGGGGGGGTCCCTCAGATACGCAGTATTTT. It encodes CAWNWGGGPSDTQYF.

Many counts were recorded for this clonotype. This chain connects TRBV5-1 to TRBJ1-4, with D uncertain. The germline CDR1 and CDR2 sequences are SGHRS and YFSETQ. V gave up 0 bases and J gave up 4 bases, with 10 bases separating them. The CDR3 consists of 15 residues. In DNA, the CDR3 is TGCGCCAGCAGCTTGGGAGTTCGAGATAATGAAAAACTGTTTTTT. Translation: CASSLGVRDNEKLFF.

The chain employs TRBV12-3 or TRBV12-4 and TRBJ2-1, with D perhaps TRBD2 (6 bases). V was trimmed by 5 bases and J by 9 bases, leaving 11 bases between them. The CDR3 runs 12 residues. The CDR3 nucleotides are TGTGCCAGCAGTCTGTATAGCGGTGAGCAGTTCTTC. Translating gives CASSLYSGEQFF.

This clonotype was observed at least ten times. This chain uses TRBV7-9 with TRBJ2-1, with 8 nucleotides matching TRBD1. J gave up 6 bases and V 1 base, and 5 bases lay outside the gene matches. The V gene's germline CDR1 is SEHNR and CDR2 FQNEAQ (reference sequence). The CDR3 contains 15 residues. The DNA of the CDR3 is TGTGCCAGCAGCTTAGGACAGGGGTCACCCAATGAGCAGTTCTTC. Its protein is CASSLGQGSPNEQFF. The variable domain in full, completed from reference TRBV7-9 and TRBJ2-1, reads DTGVSQNPRHKITKRGQNVTFRCDPISEHNRLYWYRQTLGQGPEFLTYFQNEAQLEKSRLLSDRFSAERPKGSFSTLEIQRTEQGDSAMYLCASSLGQGSPNEQFFGPGTRLTVL.

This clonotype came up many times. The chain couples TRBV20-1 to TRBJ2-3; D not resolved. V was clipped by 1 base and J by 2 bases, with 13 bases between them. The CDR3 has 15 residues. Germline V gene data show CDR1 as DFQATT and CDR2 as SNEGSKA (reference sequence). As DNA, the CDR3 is TGCAGTGCTAGAGCCCTAGGAACAGCCACAGATACGCAGTATTTT. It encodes CSARALGTATDTQYF.